These T cell receptor beta chains were read from a single sample in a study of cytomegalovirus exposure and HLA in healthy donors. The repertoire was sequenced with immunoSEQ multiplex PCR; TCRdb's copy has only in-frame clones and lacks some. The sample shows 60,000 to 80,000 clones, and about 5% sits with its ten largest clones. The sample was PBMCs. The receptors stem from a man in his forties in good health and CMV-seronegative. Each CDR3 is given with its conserved first and last residue. The D gene is left open where the match is weak.

j_call v_call d_call cdr3_nt cdr3_aa
TRBJ2-5 TRBV2 TRBD1 TGTGCCAGCAACGGACAGGGGGGAGAGACCCAGTACTTC CASNGQGGETQYF
TRBJ1-2 TRBV27 TRBD1 TGTGCCAGCAGTTTATCTACAGGGGGCGAAGGTAGCTACACCTTC CASSLSTGGEGSYTF
TRBJ2-3 TRBV10-1 TRBD2 TGCGCCAGCAGTGAACCCGTAGCGGGGGGGCGGAATACGCAGTATTTT CASSEPVAGGRNTQYF
TRBJ1-4 TRBV28 . TGTGCCAGCAGTTCCTACAGGGAATGGAATGAAAAACTGTTTTTT CASSSYREWNEKLFF
TRBJ1-2 TRBV7-2 TRBD1 TGTGCCAGCAGCTTGTATACAGGGGGCGGTTATGGCTACACCTTC CASSLYTGGGYGYTF
TRBJ2-1 TRBV4-3 . TGCGCCAGCAGCCAAGCCCTCCGTTTCTCCTACAATGAGCAGTTCTTC CASSQALRFSYNEQFF
TRBJ2-2 TRBV19 . TGTGCCAGTAGCGGAGGGGGCCCGAACACCGGGGAGCTGTTTTTT CASSGGGPNTGELFF
TRBJ2-3 TRBV4-1 . TGCGCCAGCAGCCAAGACAGGGTAGTGGATACGCAGTATTTT CASSQDRVVDTQYF
TRBJ2-3 TRBV28 . TGTGCCAGCAGCCCTCCTCGGGTAAGCACAGATACGCAGTATTTT CASSPPRVSTDTQYF
TRBJ2-1 TRBV7-9 TRBD1 TGTGCCAGCAGCCCCGACAGGGCGGCCTACAATGAGCAGTTCTTC CASSPDRAAYNEQFF
TRBJ1-4 TRBV6-5 . TGTGCCAGCAGTTCCCCGGGCCTAGGAGGTGAAAAACTGTTTTTT CASSSPGLGGEKLFF
TRBJ2-5 TRBV11-2 . TGTGCCAGCAGCTTAGGTTCAGGTCTGAGGGAGCAGTACTTC CASSLGSGLREQYF
TRBJ2-7 TRBV9 . TGTGCCAGCAGCACCCTCGGACAGTCCTACGAGCAGTACTTC CASSTLGQSYEQYF
TRBJ2-1 TRBV4-3 . TGCGCCAGCAGCCAAGATGTGGGCCTCAGCTACAATGAGCAGTTCTTC CASSQDVGLSYNEQFF
TRBJ2-4 TRBV27 . TGTGCCAGCAGTTTATCGTCTGGCGGGCAAAACATTCAGTACTTC CASSLSSGGQNIQYF
TRBJ1-2 TRBV6-6 . TGTGCCAGCAGCCATCCGGTAGGGACTACTAGGGGCTACACCTTC CASSHPVGTTRGYTF
TRBJ1-5 TRBV6-5 . TGTGCCAGCAGTCCCGGGGGGGCGATAAATCAGCCCCAGCATTTT CASSPGGAINQPQHF
TRBJ1-3 TRBV30 . TGTGCCTGGAGTGTCGGATATTACAGCTCTGGAAACACCATATATTTT CAWSVGYYSSGNTIYF
TRBJ2-1 TRBV18 . TGTGCCAGCTCACCCTTACTAGGTAATGAGCAGTTCTTC CASSPLLGNEQFF
TRBJ2-1 TRBV10-3 . TGTGCCATCAGTACGGGAACGAGGAATGAGCAGTTCTTC CAISTGTRNEQFF
TRBJ1-4 TRBV28 . TGTGCCAGCAGTTTATTTAGCGGTAATGAAAAACTGTTTTTT CASSLFSGNEKLFF
TRBJ2-1 TRBV9 . TGTGCCAGCAGCATTTCAAAGGGACTTTACAATGAGCAGTTCTTC CASSISKGLYNEQFF
TRBJ2-7 TRBV4-1 . TGCGCCAGCAGCCAGCAGGGGAGCTCCTACGAGCAGTACTTC CASSQQGSSYEQYF
TRBJ2-2 TRBV4-2 TRBD2 TGTGCCAGCAGCCAAGTTAGTCTAGCGGGGGGGAACACCGGGGAGCTGTTTTTT CASSQVSLAGGNTGELFF
TRBJ2-7 TRBV5-1 . TGCGCCAGCAGCTCGATTAGCGGTTATACCTACGAGCAGTACTTC CASSSISGYTYEQYF
TRBJ2-7 TRBV9 TRBD1 TGTGCCAGCAGCGTGACAGGGGGGTCATACGAGCAGTACTTC CASSVTGGSYEQYF
TRBJ2-6 TRBV4-3 . TGCGCCAGCAGCCCAGCGACGGCTTACTCTGGGGCCAACGTCCTGACTTTC CASSPATAYSGANVLTF
TRBJ2-7 TRBV5-1 TRBD2 TGCGCCAGCAGCTTATTAAGCGGGGGGGCATACGAGCAGTACTTC CASSLLSGGAYEQYF
TRBJ2-2 TRBV27 TRBD2 TGTGCCAGCAGTTCAGGACTAGCGGGAGTTGGGGAGCTGTTTTTT CASSSGLAGVGELFF
TRBJ2-1 TRBV7-2 TRBD2 TGTGCCAGCAGCTTCGGTCGGCGGGAGTTTTTTCAACCCAATGAGCAGTTCTTC CASSFGRREFFQPNEQFF
TRBJ2-1 TRBV4-2 TRBD1 TGTGCCAGCAGCCTCCTAGACAGGGCCGACTACAATGAGCAGTTCTTC CASSLLDRADYNEQFF
TRBJ2-2 TRBV4-3 TRBD1 TGCGCCAGCAGCCGCGGACAGGCCTACACCGGGGAGCTGTTTTTT CASSRGQAYTGELFF
TRBJ2-7 TRBV7-9 . TGTGCCAGCAGCCCCCGTGGGGGCGTGTTAACCTACGAGCAGTACTTC CASSPRGGVLTYEQYF
TRBJ2-1 TRBV25-1 TRBD2 TGTGCCAGCAGCGGACTAGCGGGATTGCATGAGCAGTTCTTC CASSGLAGLHEQFF
TRBJ2-2 TRBV6-1 TRBD2 TGTGCCAGCACTCCGGGACTAGCGGGATCCGGGGAGCTGTTTTTT CASTPGLAGSGELFF
TRBJ1-4 TRBV30 . TGTGCCTGGAAGGCTGGGACTTCGACTAATGAAAAACTGTTTTTT CAWKAGTSTNEKLFF
TRBJ1-2 TRBV30 . TGTGCCTGCCCCGCAGGGATGAACTATGGCTACACCTTC CACPAGMNYGYTF
TRBJ2-1 TRBV6-1 TRBD2 TGTGCCAGCAGCCGGACTAGCGGGAGTCGCGAGCAGTTCTTC CASSRTSGSREQFF
TRBJ2-7 TRBV7-2 . TGTGCCAGCAGCCGCGGCAGGGCCTACGAGCAGTACTTC CASSRGRAYEQYF
TRBJ1-5 TRBV5-1 TRBD1 TGCGCCAGCAGCGCCGGGACAGGGGCTGCCCAGCCCCAGCATTTT CASSAGTGAAQPQHF
TRBJ1-5 TRBV4-1 TRBD1 TGCGCCAGCAGCCAACGACAGGGGGTGGGCAATCAGCCCCAGCATTTT CASSQRQGVGNQPQHF
TRBJ2-7 TRBV19 . TGTGCCAGTAGTAACCTCGCGCGTGAGCAGTACTTC CASSNLAREQYF
TRBJ1-3 TRBV7-2 . TGTGCCAGCAGCTATGGAGGGCCTGGCTCTGGAAACACCATATATTTT CASSYGGPGSGNTIYF
TRBJ2-3 TRBV5-1 TRBD2 TGCGCCAGCAGCTTTGGGGGAGGGAGCACAGATACGCAGTATTTT CASSFGGGSTDTQYF
TRBJ2-5 TRBV18 . TGTGCCAGCTCACCACCGACGGGGCAAGAGACCCAGTACTTC CASSPPTGQETQYF
TRBJ2-7 TRBV6-4 . TGTGCCAGCAGTGTTGGGCCTGGCGAGCAGTACTTC CASSVGPGEQYF
TRBJ1-1 TRBV19 . TGTGCCAGTAGTATAGATCGCGGGTTGAACACTGAAGCTTTCTTT CASSIDRGLNTEAFF
TRBJ1-5 TRBV7-6 TRBD1 TGTGCCAGCAGCAAAGACAGGGGGCCCCAGCATTTT CASSKDRGPQHF
TRBJ2-4 TRBV5-1 TRBD1 TGCGCCAGCAGCTTGGCCGTGGGTCAGGGGGCGGCCAAAAACATTCAGTACTTC CASSLAVGQGAAKNIQYF
TRBJ1-1 TRBV30 . TGTGCCTGGAGACCCGGTGACAGCCAGAACACTGAAGCTTTCTTT CAWRPGDSQNTEAFF